A selection of T cell receptor beta chains follows, all from one sample in a study of T cells in Graves' hyperthyroidism and ophthalmopathy. TCRdb reprocessed the multiplex PCR reads via MiXCR and lists one record per CDR3 protein. The data show under 450,000 distinct CDR3 sequences, about 15% seen once. Specimen: blood. The receptors here all came from a young woman with Graves' hyperthyroidism. CDR3s leave out the opening cysteine and the closing phenylalanine or tryptophan. The order of the fields is J gene, V gene, CDR3 protein.

TRBJ1-1,TRBV29-1,SGAIGGSTEAF
TRBJ1-2,TRBV9,ASSVGQNYGYT
TRBJ1-3,TRBV25-1,ASSESLGNTIY
TRBJ2-2,TRBV24-1,ATRNPNTGELF
TRBJ2-2,TRBV11-2,ASSPGQVTGELF
TRBJ2-1,TRBV24-1,ATSARGSSSYNEQF
TRBJ2-7,TRBV28,ASSLGGRGGQY
TRBJ2-3,TRBV7-2,ASSLEGLAGRNTDTQY
TRBJ1-4,TRBV6-1,ASSESGPRGRLF
TRBJ2-3,TRBV20-1,SASRGYGTDTQY
TRBJ2-6,TRBV3-1,ASSQVGGLSSGANVLT
TRBJ2-7,TRBV12-3/TRBV12-4,ASSLPCRVSDEQY
TRBJ2-7,TRBV11-2,ASSPHLPGATYEQY
TRBJ2-3,TRBV27,ASSPLGLAGTDTQY
TRBJ2-3,TRBV24-1,ATASPGTGLTDTQY
TRBJ2-1,TRBV6-2/TRBV6-3,ASSYLGDLAGGMF
TRBJ2-1,TRBV15,ATSKKSGGLYNEQF
TRBJ2-5,TRBV6-2/TRBV6-3,ASRAGTGEYQETQY
TRBJ2-1,TRBV20-1,SARDLASGGNNEQF
TRBJ2-7,TRBV12-3/TRBV12-4,ASSLGREETHEQY
TRBJ1-1,TRBV12-3/TRBV12-4,ASRGDGVNTEAF
TRBJ2-6,TRBV7-3,ASSLYRSGANVLT
TRBJ1-1,TRBV29-1,SVVPGQGLEAF
TRBJ1-6,TRBV5-1,ASSLRTGAPSPLH
TRBJ2-1,TRBV12-3/TRBV12-4,ASSFYFGLADNEQF
TRBJ2-7,TRBV20-1,SATSDAGYSYEQY
TRBJ2-7,TRBV5-8,ASRRTGEEQY
TRBJ2-7,TRBV6-5,ASSYSGDSYEQY
TRBJ2-3,TRBV20-1,RGETSGTDTQY
TRBJ2-1,TRBV7-2,ASSLDSASSYNEQF
TRBJ1-5,TRBV28,ASRPPGQGASQPQH
TRBJ1-2,TRBV7-2,ASSANRGQSYGYT
TRBJ1-2,TRBV11-2,ASSIGTGDYGYT
TRBJ2-1,TRBV9,ASSVGAGDMTSLIYNEQF
TRBJ2-1,TRBV20-1,SASDRPAYNEQF
TRBJ1-1,TRBV29-1,SVGGRRGKAF
TRBJ1-2,TRBV6-1,AISESSKDYGYT
TRBJ2-3,TRBV5-6,ASSQTGRTDTQY
TRBJ1-5,TRBV24-1,ATSDGGHGQPQH
TRBJ2-4,TRBV6-1,ASSPGWGDIQY
TRBJ2-7,TRBV20-1,SALRGTMDEQY
TRBJ2-1,TRBV10-3,AISGGGVAGVPSSYNEQF
TRBJ2-3,TRBV12-3/TRBV12-4,ATWRGSRQY
TRBJ2-7,TRBV28,ASSLWDSGMEYEQY
TRBJ2-4,TRBV28,ASTEGGARAKNIQY
TRBJ2-7,TRBV28,ASSPTGDYEQY
TRBJ1-1,TRBV4-2,ASSQVRTGMNTEAF
TRBJ2-1,TRBV20-1,SGRGGMSSYNEQF
TRBJ1-5,TRBV2,ASNPGDYSNQPQH
TRBJ2-4,TRBV7-2,ASSSDRANIQY
TRBJ2-7,TRBV6-1,ASSLGGGVAKYEQY
TRBJ2-7,TRBV20-1,SAVLAGSSYEQY
TRBJ2-5,TRBV20-1,SARVGGAEETQY